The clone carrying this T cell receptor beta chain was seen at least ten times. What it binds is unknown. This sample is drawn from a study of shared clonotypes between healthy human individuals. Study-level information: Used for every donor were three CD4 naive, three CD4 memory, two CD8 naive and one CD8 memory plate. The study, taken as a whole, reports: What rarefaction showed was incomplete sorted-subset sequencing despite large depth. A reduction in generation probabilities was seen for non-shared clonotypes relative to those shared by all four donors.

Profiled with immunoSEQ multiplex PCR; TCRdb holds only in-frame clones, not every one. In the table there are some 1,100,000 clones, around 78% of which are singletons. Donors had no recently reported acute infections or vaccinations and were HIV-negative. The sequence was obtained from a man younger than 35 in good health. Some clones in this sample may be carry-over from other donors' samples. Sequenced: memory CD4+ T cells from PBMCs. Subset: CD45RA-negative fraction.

The CDR3 DNA follows: TGTGCCAGCCGGGGACAGGGGGAACCCGAGCAGTACTTC. It encodes CASRGQGEPEQYF. The rearrangement uses TRBV6-1 and TRBJ2-7; 11 nucleotides align to TRBD1. The CDR3 sequence is 13 residues long. The V and J ends lost 8 bases and 6 bases, in that order; junction bases with no gene match: 6. Germline V gene lookup returns CDR1 MNHNS and CDR2 SASEGT.